The clone carrying this T cell receptor beta chain was recorded a few times. A second 7 to 11 cycle PCR used barcoded and J-beta primers. TCRdb re-called the 5' RACE reads with MiXCR, one entry per CDR3 protein. Of 550,000 to 650,000 distinct CDR3 sequences in the sample, about 25% are singletons; the top ten hold over 3.5%. This entry comes from a study of blood T cells in healthy people across ages. Germline loops: CDR1 MGHDK, CDR2 SYGVNS. This CDR3 comprises 16 residues. This sample also belongs to another study, concerning T cells of mothers and their children. This second report adds: It was related mother-child pairs that showed slightly higher overlap than unrelated pairs, without reaching significance.

The rearrangement uses TRBV25-1 and TRBJ2-5; the match to TRBD2 covers 10 bases. The DNA end is more similar to TRBJ2-1, so the J call may be wrong. The sequence was obtained from a boy aged 2-9 years in good health. Sequenced input: blood. DNA for the CDR3: TGTGCCAGCAGTGACGGCGGACTAGCGGTTAACAATGAGCAGTTCTTC. Its protein is CASSDGGLAVNNEQFF.